This paragraph reports one T cell receptor beta chain. Its antigen is undetermined. These data originate in a study of T cell responses to AZD1222 COVID-19 vaccine. The CDR3 length is 17 residues. V was shortened by 0 bases and J by 3 bases, with 18 bases between the two germline ends. The germline gives CDR1 SGHDT, CDR2 YYEEEE. Study-wide findings and caveats: In a largely white British group with more females than males, clonal diversity was possibly underestimated.

The data were produced by immunoSEQ multiplex PCR, yet TCRdb's version contains in-frame clones alone and is incomplete. The sample lists fewer than 70,000 clones; about 90% were seen once. The specimen was peripheral blood, collected on day 0 of AZD1222 vaccination. The chain carries TRBV5-6 and TRBJ1-2, with D maybe TRBD1 (5 bases). The sequence was obtained from an adult in good health. The CDR3 nucleotides are TGTGCCAGCAGCTTGGGAAAAGGGTCAGGGAAGTACTATGGCTACACCTTC. This codes for CASSLGKGSGKYYGYTF.